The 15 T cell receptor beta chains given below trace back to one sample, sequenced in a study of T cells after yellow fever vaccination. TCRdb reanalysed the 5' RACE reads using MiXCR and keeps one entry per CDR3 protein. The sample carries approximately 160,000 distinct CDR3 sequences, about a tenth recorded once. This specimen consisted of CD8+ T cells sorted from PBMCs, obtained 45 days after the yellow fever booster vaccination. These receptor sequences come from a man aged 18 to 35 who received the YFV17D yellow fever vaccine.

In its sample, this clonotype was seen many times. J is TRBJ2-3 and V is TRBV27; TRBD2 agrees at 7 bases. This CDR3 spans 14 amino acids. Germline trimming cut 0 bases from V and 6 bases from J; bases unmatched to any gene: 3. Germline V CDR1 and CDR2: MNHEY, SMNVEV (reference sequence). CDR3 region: CASSLSRRGDTQYF. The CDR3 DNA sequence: TGTGCCAGCAGTTTATCCCGGCGGGGGGATACGCAGTATTTT.

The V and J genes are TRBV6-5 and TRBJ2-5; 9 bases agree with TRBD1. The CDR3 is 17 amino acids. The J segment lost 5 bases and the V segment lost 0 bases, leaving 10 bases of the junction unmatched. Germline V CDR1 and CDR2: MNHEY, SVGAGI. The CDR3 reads CASSYSTGQGLGETQYF. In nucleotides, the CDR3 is TGTGCCAGCAGTTACTCGACCGGACAGGGGCTGGGGGAGACCCAGTACTTC.

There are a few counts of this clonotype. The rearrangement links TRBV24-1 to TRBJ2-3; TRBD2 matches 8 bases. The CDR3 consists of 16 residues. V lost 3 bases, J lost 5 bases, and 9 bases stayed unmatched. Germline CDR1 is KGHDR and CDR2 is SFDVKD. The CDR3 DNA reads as TGTGCCACCAGTGATCCCCGGGGGGGGTCGGTAGATACGCAGTATTTT. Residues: CATSDPRGGSVDTQYF.

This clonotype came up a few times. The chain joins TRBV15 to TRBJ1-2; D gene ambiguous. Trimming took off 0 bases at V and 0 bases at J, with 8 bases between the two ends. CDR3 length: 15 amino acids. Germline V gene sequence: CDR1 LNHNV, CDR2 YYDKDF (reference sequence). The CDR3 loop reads CATSRDLSPNYGYTF. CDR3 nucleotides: TGTGCCACCAGCAGAGATCTATCGCCTAACTATGGCTACACCTTC.

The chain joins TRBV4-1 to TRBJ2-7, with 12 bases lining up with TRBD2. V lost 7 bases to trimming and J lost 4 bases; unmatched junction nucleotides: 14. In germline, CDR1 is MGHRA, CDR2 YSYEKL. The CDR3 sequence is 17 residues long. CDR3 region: CASNRASGGALPYEQYF. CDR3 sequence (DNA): TGCGCCAGCAATCGAGCTAGCGGGGGGGCCTTGCCTTACGAGCAGTACTTC.

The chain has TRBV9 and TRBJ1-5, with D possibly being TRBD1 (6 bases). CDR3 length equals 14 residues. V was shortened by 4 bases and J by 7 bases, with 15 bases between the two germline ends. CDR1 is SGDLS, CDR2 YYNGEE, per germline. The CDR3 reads CASSRAGGHQPQHF. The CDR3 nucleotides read TGTGCCAGCAGCCGGGCGGGGGGGCACCAGCCCCAGCATTTT.

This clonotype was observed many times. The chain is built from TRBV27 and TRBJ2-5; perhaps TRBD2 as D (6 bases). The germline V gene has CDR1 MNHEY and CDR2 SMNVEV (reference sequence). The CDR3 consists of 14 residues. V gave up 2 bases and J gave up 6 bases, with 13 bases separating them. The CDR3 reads CASSLEAGKKTQYF. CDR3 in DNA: TGTGCCAGCAGTTTAGAGGCGGGGAAGAAGACCCAGTACTTC.

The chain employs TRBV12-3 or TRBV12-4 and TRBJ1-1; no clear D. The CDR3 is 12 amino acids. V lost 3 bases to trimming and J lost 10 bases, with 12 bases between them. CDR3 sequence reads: CASSFRTVVAFF. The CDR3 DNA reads TGTGCCAGCAGTTTTCGGACGGTAGTAGCTTTCTTT.

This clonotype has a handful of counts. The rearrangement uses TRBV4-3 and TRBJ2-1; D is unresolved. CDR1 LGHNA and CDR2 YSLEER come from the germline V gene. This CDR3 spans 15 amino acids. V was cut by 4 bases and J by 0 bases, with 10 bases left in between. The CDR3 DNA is TGCGCCAGCAGCCCTACAATAAGCTCCTACAATGAGCAGTTCTTC. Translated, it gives CASSPTISSYNEQFF.

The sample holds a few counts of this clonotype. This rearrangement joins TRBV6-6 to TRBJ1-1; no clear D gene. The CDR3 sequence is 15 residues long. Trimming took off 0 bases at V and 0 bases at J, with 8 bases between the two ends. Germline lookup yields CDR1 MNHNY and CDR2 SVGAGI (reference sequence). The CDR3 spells CASSYSLNMNTEAFF. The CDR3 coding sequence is TGTGCCAGCAGTTACTCGTTGAATATGAACACTGAAGCTTTCTTT.

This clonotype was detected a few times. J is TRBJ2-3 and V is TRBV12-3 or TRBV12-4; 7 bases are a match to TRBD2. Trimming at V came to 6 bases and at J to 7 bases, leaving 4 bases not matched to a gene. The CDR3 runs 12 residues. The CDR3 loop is CASSLGGNTQYF. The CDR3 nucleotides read TGTGCCAGCAGCCTCGGGGGGAATACGCAGTATTTT.

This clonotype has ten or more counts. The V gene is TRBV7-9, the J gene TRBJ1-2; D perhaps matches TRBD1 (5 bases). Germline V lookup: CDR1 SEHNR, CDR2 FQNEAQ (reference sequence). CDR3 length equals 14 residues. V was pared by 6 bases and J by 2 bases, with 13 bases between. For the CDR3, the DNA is TGTGCCAGCAGTATGGGGCCCGGAAACTATGGCTACACCTTC. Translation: CASSMGPGNYGYTF. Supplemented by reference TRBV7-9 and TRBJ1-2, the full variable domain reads DTGVSQNPRHKITKRGQNVTFRCDPISEHNRLYWYRQTLGQGPEFLTYFQNEAQLEKSRLLSDRFSAERPKGSFSTLEIQRTEQGDSAMYLCASSMGPGNYGYTFGSGTRLTVV.

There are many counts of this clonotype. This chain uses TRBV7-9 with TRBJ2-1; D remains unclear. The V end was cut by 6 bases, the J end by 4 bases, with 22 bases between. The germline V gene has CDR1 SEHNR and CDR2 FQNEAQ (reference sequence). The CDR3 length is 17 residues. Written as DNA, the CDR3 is TGTGCCAGCAGAGGTGAGGCGGATCCTAAATTTTACAATGAGCAGTTCTTC. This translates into CASRGEADPKFYNEQFF.

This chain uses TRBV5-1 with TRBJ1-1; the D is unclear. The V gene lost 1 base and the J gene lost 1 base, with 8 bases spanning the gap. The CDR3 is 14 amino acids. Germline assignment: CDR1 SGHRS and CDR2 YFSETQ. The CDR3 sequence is CASSLLQANTEAFF. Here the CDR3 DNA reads TGCGCCAGCAGCTTGCTCCAGGCGAACACTGAAGCTTTCTTT.

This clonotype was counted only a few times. DNA of the CDR3: TGTGCCAGTAGTAATTGGGAGCGGAGCTCTGGGGCCAACGTCCTGACTTTC. Its protein is CASSNWERSSGANVLTF. This chain links TRBV19 with TRBJ2-6; the D gene is possibly TRBD2 (5 bases). In germline, CDR1 is LNHDA, CDR2 SQIVND (reference sequence). V lost 4 bases to trimming and J lost 0 bases, with 13 bases between them. The CDR3 has 17 amino acids. The complete variable domain, with remaining parts taken from reference TRBV19 and TRBJ2-6, reads DGGITQSPKYLFRKEGQNVTLSCEQNLNHDAMYWYRQDPGQGLRLIYYSQIVNDFQKGDIAEGYSVSREKKESFPLTVTSAQKNPTAFYLCASSNWERSSGANVLTFGAGSRLTVL.